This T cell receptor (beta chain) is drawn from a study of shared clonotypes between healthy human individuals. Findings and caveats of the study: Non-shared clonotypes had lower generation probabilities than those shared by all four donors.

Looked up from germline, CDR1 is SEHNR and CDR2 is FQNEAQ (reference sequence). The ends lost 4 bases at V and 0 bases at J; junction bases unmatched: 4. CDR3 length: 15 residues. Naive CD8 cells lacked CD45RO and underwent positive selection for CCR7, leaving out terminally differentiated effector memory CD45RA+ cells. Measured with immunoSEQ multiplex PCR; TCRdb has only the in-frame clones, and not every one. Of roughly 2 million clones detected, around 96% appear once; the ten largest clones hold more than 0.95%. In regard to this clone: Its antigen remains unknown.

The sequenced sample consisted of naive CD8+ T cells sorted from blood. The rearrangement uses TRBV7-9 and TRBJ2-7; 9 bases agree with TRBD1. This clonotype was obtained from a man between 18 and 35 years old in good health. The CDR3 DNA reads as TGTGCCAGCAGCTCAAACAGGGGGCACTCCTACGAGCAGTACTTC. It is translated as CASSSNRGHSYEQYF.